This T cell receptor (beta chain) was sequenced during a study of CD8+CD57+ T cells in acquired aplastic anemia. As for the study in general: The average for DNA from sorted CD4+ and CD8+ cells was 3 to 3.5 ug. Whole-study results and caveats: Patients had twenty-nine CD8+ CDR3 sequences in common with controls (the shared set). Controls and patients did not differ significantly in CD8+ Simpson's diversity.

It was genomic DNA that served as the template for profiling TCR beta VDJ and CDR3. MiXCR, applied by TCRdb to the reads, yields one record per CDR3 protein. The data hold hundreds of thousands of distinct CDR3 sequences, with 25% to 40% observed a single time. Between the trimmed V and J ends, which lost 3 bases and 0 bases, there was a span of 11 bases. The CDR3 is 15 residues long. CDR1 is LNHDA, CDR2 SQIVND, per germline (reference sequence). Details on this clonotype: Its antigen is still unknown.

By flow cytometry, patients selected for sequencing had shown an expansion of CD8+CD57+ cells. This sequence originates from a human donor with aplastic anemia. This sequence joins TRBV19 and TRBJ1-2; D gene uncertain. The specimen sequenced was sorted CD4+, CD8+, or CD8+CD57+ T cells (not recorded which) from PBMCs. CDR3 sequence reads: CASSIPGQANYGYTF. DNA for the CDR3: TGTGCCAGTAGTATTCCGGGTCAGGCTAACTATGGCTACACCTTC.